This entry lists 28 T cell receptor beta chains sequenced from one sample in a study of blood T cell repertoires in COVID-19. Method: immunoSEQ multiplex PCR; TCRdb's copy keeps in-frame clones and lacks some. The sample consists of around 110,000 clones, roughly 80% of them appearing once. Material: peripheral blood. The receptors shown here come from a man between 65 and 85 years old with acute or convalescent COVID-19.

The chain employs TRBV27 and TRBJ1-5; D unresolved. This CDR3 spans 14 amino acids. Trimming took 3 bases from V and 0 from J, leaving 6 bases between them. In germline, CDR1 is MNHEY, CDR2 SMNVEV (reference sequence). CDR3 bases: TGTGCCAGCAGTTTCACAAATAGCAATCAGCCCCAGCATTTT. Its protein product is CASSFTNSNQPQHF.

This clone is a singleton in its sample. CDR3 coding DNA: TGTGCCAGCAGCTTCGACAGCCAAGATACGCAGTATTTT. Residues: CASSFDSQDTQYF. The V call is TRBV5-6, the J call TRBJ2-3; weak D call: TRBD1 (5 bases). The germline V gene has CDR1 SGHDT and CDR2 YYEEEE. V lost 2 bases, J lost 5 bases, and 9 bases lay in between. This CDR3 is 13 amino acids long.

The V and J genes are TRBV19 and TRBJ2-2, with 7 bases identical to TRBD1. J gave up 4 bases and V 4 bases, and 15 bases lay outside the gene matches. The CDR3 spans 18 residues. CDR1 LNHDA and CDR2 SQIVND come from the germline V gene (reference sequence). CDR3 nucleotide sequence: TGTGCCAGTAGTAGCCCCTTCGGAAGGGGGCTACTCACCGGGGAGCTGTTTTTT. This sequence encodes CASSSPFGRGLLTGELFF.

This chain joins TRBV2 and TRBJ2-3; D uncertain. The germline V gene encodes CDR1 SNHLY and CDR2 FYNNEI. The CDR3 is made up of 12 amino acids. Deletions cut 6 bases from V and 3 bases from J, with 7 bases between. CDR3 amino acids: CASRLDTDTQYF. CDR3 in DNA: TGTGCCAGCAGGCTAGATACAGATACGCAGTATTTT.

This clone was counted only a few times. V gene TRBV4-1 combines with J gene TRBJ2-3; a possible D gene is TRBD2 (5 bases). This CDR3 region has 17 residues. The germline V gene encodes CDR1 MGHRA and CDR2 YSYEKL. Trimming took off 1 base at V and 2 bases at J, with 16 bases between the two ends. The CDR3 sequence: CASSQGKGSRYTDTQYF. Here the CDR3 DNA reads TGCGCCAGCAGCCAAGGGAAAGGGAGTCGATACACAGATACGCAGTATTTT.

This chain links TRBV5-1 with TRBJ2-7; 9 positions agree with TRBD2. The CDR3 totals 18 residues. Germline lookup yields CDR1 SGHRS and CDR2 YFSETQ. J lost 5 bases, V lost 4 bases, and 19 bases had no gene match. The CDR3 protein is CASSGALAGKERGHEQYF. DNA of the CDR3: TGCGCCAGCAGCGGTGCGCTAGCGGGAAAGGAGAGGGGGCACGAGCAGTACTTC.

A single count supports this clone. The V and J genes are TRBV4-2 and TRBJ1-4; D is perhaps TRBD1 (6 bases). The CDR3 has 16 residues. V was pared by 3 bases and J by 8 bases, with 19 bases between. Per the germline V gene, CDR1 is LGHNA and CDR2 is YNFKEQ. The CDR3 bases are TGTGCCAGCAGCCATCCTGGGGACACGAGGCTCGAAAAACTGTTTTTT. This sequence encodes CASSHPGDTRLEKLFF.

This clone was detected only once. The chain carries TRBV6-5 and TRBJ2-1; 14 bases are a match to TRBD2. The CDR3 extends over 14 amino acids. Germline loops: CDR1 MNHEY, CDR2 SVGAGI. Trimming cost V 6 bases and J 7 bases; bases outside gene matches: 2. The CDR3 region is CASRTSGGANEQFF. CDR3 nucleotides: TGTGCCAGCAGGACTAGCGGGGGGGCGAATGAGCAGTTCTTC.

V is TRBV6-2 or TRBV6-3 and J is TRBJ1-6, with 8 bases identical to TRBD1. The CDR3 has 15 amino acids. V lost 2 bases, J lost 7 bases, and 4 bases stayed unmatched. CDR1 MNHEY and CDR2 SVGEGT come from the germline V gene. In DNA form, the CDR3 reads TGTGCCAGCAGTTACCCTCGGACAGGGAATTCACCCCTCCACTTT. Encoded protein: CASSYPRTGNSPLHF.

V gene TRBV7-3 combines with J gene TRBJ1-1; D perhaps matches TRBD1 (5 bases). Trimming left V 5 bases short and J 5 bases short, with 15 bases between. This CDR3 comprises 14 residues. The germline V gene encodes CDR1 SGHTA and CDR2 FQGTGA. The CDR3 DNA follows: TGTGCCAGCAGCAAGGGATCCGGGGGAACTGAAGCTTTCTTT. Protein product: CASSKGSGGTEAFF. The full variable domain, rest sourced from reference TRBV7-3 and TRBJ1-1, is GAGVSQTPSNKVTEKGKYVELRCDPISGHTALYWYRQSLGQGPEFLIYFQGTGAADDSGLPNDRFFAVRPEGSVSTLKIQRTERGDSAVYLCASSKGSGGTEAFFGQGTRLTVV.

V is TRBV18 and J is TRBJ1-5; a possible D gene is TRBD1 (5 bases). CDR3 length: 15 amino acids. The V end lost 5 bases, the J end lost 0 bases, and 11 bases lay between the germline ends. Germline CDR1 KGHSH, CDR2 LQKENI. The CDR3 sequence is CASSTGSNSNQPQHF. The CDR3 DNA reads as TGTGCCAGCTCAACAGGATCTAATAGCAATCAGCCCCAGCATTTT.

This clone was detected once. The chain carries TRBV6-6 and TRBJ2-1; TRBD2 agrees at 8 bases. Unmatched junction bases numbered 6, after V lost 2 bases and J lost 9 bases. CDR3 size: 14 residues. The germline gives CDR1 MNHNY, CDR2 SVGAGI (reference sequence). The CDR3 region has the DNA TGTGCCAGCAGTTACATCCGGGAGGGAGGTGAGCAGTTCTTC. Residues: CASSYIREGGEQFF.

V gene TRBV7-3 combines with J gene TRBJ2-7, with 7 bases fitting TRBD1. The CDR3 contains 14 residues. Germline V CDR1 and CDR2: SGHTA, FQGTGA. V lost 2 bases, J lost 7 bases, and 8 bases stayed unmatched. The CDR3 reads CASSLGRGSWEQYF. The CDR3 bases are TGTGCCAGCAGCTTAGGCAGGGGGTCGTGGGAGCAGTACTTC.

V is TRBV2 and J is TRBJ2-2; 7 nucleotides line up with TRBD1. Germline V gives CDR1 SNHLY, CDR2 FYNNEI. After removal of 3 bases from V and 5 bases from J, the junction contained 9 bases not matched to a gene. The CDR3 length is 16 residues. The CDR3 is CASSEVGQRKTGELFF. The CDR3 DNA follows: TGTGCCAGCAGTGAGGTGGGACAGAGGAAAACCGGGGAGCTGTTTTTT. Drawing the rest from reference TRBV2 and TRBJ2-2, the complete variable domain is EPEVTQTPSHQVTQMGQEVILRCVPISNHLYFYWYRQILGQKVEFLVSFYNNEISEKSEIFDDQFSVERPDGSNFTLKIRSTKLEDSAMYFCASSEVGQRKTGELFFGEGSRLTVL.

This clone was detected once. The genes are TRBV12-3 or TRBV12-4 and TRBJ1-2, with D hard to call. CDR3 length: 12 residues. V lost 3 bases, J lost 8 bases, and 10 bases lay in between. CDR3 region: CASSFEGAGYTF. CDR3 coding DNA: TGTGCCAGCAGTTTTGAGGGTGCGGGCTACACCTTC.

This chain uses TRBV5-6 with TRBJ1-5; D unresolved. The germline CDR1 and CDR2 sequences are SGHDT and YYEEEE. The CDR3 consists of 16 residues. V was cut by 4 bases and J by 6 bases, with 20 bases left in between. The CDR3 DNA is TGTGCCAGCAGCCCCGAAGGAGGGTCTTTTAGTCAGCCCCAGCATTTT. Encoded protein: CASSPEGGSFSQPQHF. Filled out from reference TRBV5-6 and TRBJ1-5, the complete variable domain reads DAGVTQSPTHLIKTRGQQVTLRCSPKSGHDTVSWYQQALGQGPQFIFQYYEEEERQRGNFPDRFSGHQFPNYSSELNVNALLLGDSALYLCASSPEGGSFSQPQHFGDGTRLSIL.

The chain couples TRBV9 to TRBJ2-3; the match to TRBD1 covers 9 bases. V lost 4 bases, J lost 3 bases, and 9 bases stayed unmatched. This CDR3 has 16 residues. Germline lookup yields CDR1 SGDLS and CDR2 YYNGEE. The CDR3 nucleotides are TGTGCCAGCAGCCCGTCAGGACAGGGGACAACAGATACGCAGTATTTT. It codes for CASSPSGQGTTDTQYF.

The rearrangement links TRBV5-1 to TRBJ2-5, with 7 bases matching TRBD1. From germline, CDR1 is SGHRS and CDR2 YFSETQ. This CDR3 comprises 15 residues. The J segment lost 5 bases and the V segment lost 7 bases, leaving 14 bases of the junction unmatched. In nucleotides, the CDR3 is TGCGCCAGCGGAAGACAGGGTGAGACCAAGGAGACCCAGTACTTC. It codes for CASGRQGETKETQYF.

The rearrangement uses TRBV5-1 and TRBJ1-1; 7 nucleotides align to TRBD1. Germline values: CDR1 SGHRS, CDR2 YFSETQ. The CDR3 extends over 17 amino acids. With V trimmed by 3 bases and J by 2 bases, 13 bases remained unmatched. The CDR3 bases are TGCGCCAGCAGCTCTGGAGTTAAGACAGGGCTAAACACTGAAGCTTTCTTT. This encodes CASSSGVKTGLNTEAFF. Supplemented by reference TRBV5-1 and TRBJ1-1, the full variable domain reads KAGVTQTPRYLIKTRGQQVTLSCSPISGHRSVSWYQQTPGQGLQFLFEYFSETQRNKGNFPGRFSGRQFSNSRSEMNVSTLELGDSALYLCASSSGVKTGLNTEAFFGQGTRLTVV.

The V call is TRBV5-1, the J call TRBJ1-6; possibly TRBD1 for D (5 bases). The V end was cut by 5 bases, the J end by 6 bases, with 9 bases between. Germline values: CDR1 SGHRS, CDR2 YFSETQ. The CDR3 is made up of 13 amino acids. The DNA for the CDR3 is TGCGCCAGCAGTCGACAGATTAATTCACCCCTCCACTTT. This gives the protein CASSRQINSPLHF.

This chain uses TRBV6-5 with TRBJ2-4, with D perhaps matching TRBD2 (5 bases). Trimming took 8 bases from V and 8 from J, leaving 10 bases between them. Germline CDR1 is MNHEY and CDR2 is SVGAGI. The CDR3 covers 11 residues. As DNA, the CDR3 is TGTGCCAGCCTTGAGGGAGACATTCAGTACTTC. This gives the protein CASLEGDIQYF.

The V and J genes are TRBV13 and TRBJ2-7; tentative D call: TRBD2 (6 bases). Trimming stripped 6 bases from V and 0 bases from J, with 12 bases between. Germline V gene lookup returns CDR1 PRHDT and CDR2 FYEKMQ (reference sequence). The CDR3 covers 14 residues. The CDR3 loop is CASRGAGLSYEQYF. In DNA, the CDR3 is TGTGCCAGCAGGGGAGCGGGTCTCTCCTACGAGCAGTACTTC.

V and J are TRBV11-2 and TRBJ2-7; TRBD1 might be the D (6 bases). Germline V gene lookup returns CDR1 SGHAT and CDR2 FQNNGV. This CDR3 comprises 15 residues. V shed 3 bases and J shed 2 bases, with 14 bases lying between them. This CDR3 is CASSFIPTGAYEQYF. CDR3 coding DNA: TGTGCCAGCAGCTTTATTCCGACAGGTGCCTACGAGCAGTACTTC.

V gene TRBV7-9 combines with J gene TRBJ1-5; D might be TRBD1 (5 bases). Trimming cost V 1 base and J 4 bases, with 8 bases left between them. This CDR3 has 14 amino acids. Germline loops: CDR1 SEHNR, CDR2 FQNEAQ (reference sequence). The CDR3 region has the DNA TGTGCCAGCAGCTTAGTCGGGGGGAATCAGCCCCAGCATTTT. Translation: CASSLVGGNQPQHF.

CDR3 residues: CASSTRTDTGELFF. CDR3 bases: TGTGCCAGCAGCACGCGGACTGACACCGGGGAGCTGTTTTTT. The chain employs TRBV7-9 and TRBJ2-2, with D possibly TRBD2 on 5 matching bases. V gave up 5 bases and J gave up 3 bases, with 10 bases separating them. The CDR3 spans 14 residues. Per germline, CDR1 SEHNR and CDR2 FQNEAQ (reference sequence).

The chain links TRBV2 to TRBJ2-2; 11 bases agree with TRBD2. The CDR3 sequence is 13 residues long. The junction had 2 bases not matched to a gene; V was cut back by 10 bases and J by 4 bases. Germline V gene lookup returns CDR1 SNHLY and CDR2 FYNNEI. The DNA of the CDR3 is TGTGCCACCGGGACTAGCGGCACCGGGGAGCTGTTTTTT. It codes for CATGTSGTGELFF. Full variable domain (outside the CDR3, taken from reference TRBV2 and TRBJ2-2): EPEVTQTPSHQVTQMGQEVILRCVPISNHLYFYWYRQILGQKVEFLVSFYNNEISEKSEIFDDQFSVERPDGSNFTLKIRSTKLEDSAMYFCATGTSGTGELFFGEGSRLTVL.

The V and J genes are TRBV11-2 and TRBJ1-1, with D possibly TRBD1 on 5 matching bases. CDR3 size: 16 residues. CDR1 and CDR2 (germline): SGHAT, FQNNGV. V was trimmed by 8 bases and J by 4 bases, leaving 23 bases between them. The CDR3 nucleotides read TGTGCCAGCGCACACCTTCGGACGGCGGGGACCACTGAAGCTTTCTTT. Translating gives CASAHLRTAGTTEAFF. The full variable domain, with the rest looked up from reference TRBV11-2 and TRBJ1-1, is EAGVAQSPRYKIIEKRQSVAFWCNPISGHATLYWYQQILGQGPKLLIQFQNNGVVDDSQLPKDRFSAERLKGVDSTLKIQPAKLEDSAVYLCASAHLRTAGTTEAFFGQGTRLTVV.

The chain uses TRBV28 and TRBJ1-3, with D hard to call. Trimming stripped 5 bases from V and 0 bases from J, with 14 bases between. The CDR3 runs to 16 residues. The germline V gene has CDR1 MDHEN and CDR2 SYDVKM. The CDR3 DNA is TGTGCCAGCAGTCCCTCTTCAGGCCACTCTGGAAACACCATATATTTT. This sequence encodes CASSPSSGHSGNTIYF.